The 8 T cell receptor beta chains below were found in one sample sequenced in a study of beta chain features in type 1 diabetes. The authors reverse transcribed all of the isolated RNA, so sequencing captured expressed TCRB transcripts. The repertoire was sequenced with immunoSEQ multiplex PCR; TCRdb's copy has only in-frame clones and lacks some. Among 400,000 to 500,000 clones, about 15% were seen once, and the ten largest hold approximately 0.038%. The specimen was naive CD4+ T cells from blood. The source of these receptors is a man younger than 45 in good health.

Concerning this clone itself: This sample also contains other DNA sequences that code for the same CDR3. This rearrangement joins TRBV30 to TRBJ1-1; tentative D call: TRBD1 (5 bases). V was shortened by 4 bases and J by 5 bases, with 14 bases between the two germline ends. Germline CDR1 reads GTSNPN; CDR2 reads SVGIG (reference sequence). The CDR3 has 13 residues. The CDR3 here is CAWNEGIWTEAFF. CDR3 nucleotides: TGTGCCTGGAACGAGGGGATCTGGACTGAAGCTTTCTTT.

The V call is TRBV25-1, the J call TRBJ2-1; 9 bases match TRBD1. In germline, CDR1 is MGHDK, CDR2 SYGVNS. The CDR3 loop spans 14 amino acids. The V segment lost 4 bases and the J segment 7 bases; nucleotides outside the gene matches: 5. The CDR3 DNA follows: TGTGCCAGCAGTGTTAACAGGGGGCCAAATGAGCAGTTCTTC. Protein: CASSVNRGPNEQFF.

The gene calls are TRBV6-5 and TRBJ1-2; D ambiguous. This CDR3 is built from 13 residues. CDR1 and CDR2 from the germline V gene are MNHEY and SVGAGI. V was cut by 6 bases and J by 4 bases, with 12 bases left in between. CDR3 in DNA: TGTGCCAGCAGCCCCCGGGGAATCTATGGCTACACCTTC. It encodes CASSPRGIYGYTF.

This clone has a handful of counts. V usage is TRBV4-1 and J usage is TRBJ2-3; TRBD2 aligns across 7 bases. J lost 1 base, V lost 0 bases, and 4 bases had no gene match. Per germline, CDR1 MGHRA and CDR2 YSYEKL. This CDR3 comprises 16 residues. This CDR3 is CASSQEPSGGTDTQYF. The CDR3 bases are TGCGCCAGCAGCCAAGAACCCAGCGGGGGCACAGATACGCAGTATTTT.

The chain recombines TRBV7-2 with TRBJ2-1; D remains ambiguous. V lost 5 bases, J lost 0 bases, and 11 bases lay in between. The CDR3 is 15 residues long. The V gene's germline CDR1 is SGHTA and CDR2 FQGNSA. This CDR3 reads CASSQSAPSYNEQFF. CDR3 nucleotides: TGTGCCAGCAGCCAGAGCGCCCCCTCCTACAATGAGCAGTTCTTC.

The chain's CDR3 is CATSRDGVSLLAKNIQYF. CDR3 in DNA: TGTGCCACCAGCAGAGATGGGGTCAGCCTATTGGCCAAAAACATTCAGTACTTC. The chain employs TRBV15 and TRBJ2-4; D is ambiguous. The CDR3 length is 18 residues. Germline CDR1 and CDR2: LNHNV and YYDKDF (reference sequence). V lost 0 bases and J 1 base, leaving 16 bases between the germline ends.

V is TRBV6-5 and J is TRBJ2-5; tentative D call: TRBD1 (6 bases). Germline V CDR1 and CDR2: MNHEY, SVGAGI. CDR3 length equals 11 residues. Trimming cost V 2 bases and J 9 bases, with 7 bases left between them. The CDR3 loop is CASSYPGAQYF. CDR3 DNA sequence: TGTGCCAGCAGTTACCCAGGGGCCCAGTACTTC.

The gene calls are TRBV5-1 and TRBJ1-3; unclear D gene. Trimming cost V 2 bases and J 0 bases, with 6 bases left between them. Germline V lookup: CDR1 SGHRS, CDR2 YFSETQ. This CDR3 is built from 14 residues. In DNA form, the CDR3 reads TGCGCCAGCAGCTTAAGCTCCTCTGGAAACACCATATATTTT. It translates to CASSLSSSGNTIYF.